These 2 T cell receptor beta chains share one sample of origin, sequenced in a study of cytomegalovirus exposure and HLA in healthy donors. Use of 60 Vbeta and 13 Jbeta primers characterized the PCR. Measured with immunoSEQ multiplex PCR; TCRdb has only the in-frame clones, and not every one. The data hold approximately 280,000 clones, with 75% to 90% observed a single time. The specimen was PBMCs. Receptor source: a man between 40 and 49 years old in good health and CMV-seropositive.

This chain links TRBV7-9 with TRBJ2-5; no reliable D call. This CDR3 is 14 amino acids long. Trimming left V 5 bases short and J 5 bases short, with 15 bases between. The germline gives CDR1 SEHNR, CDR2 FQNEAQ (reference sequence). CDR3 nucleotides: TGTGCCAGCAGCGACGGTGCGCCCGGGGAGACCCAGTACTTC. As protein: CASSDGAPGETQYF.

The CDR3 reads CASSDEGEGYTF. The CDR3 nucleotides read TGTGCCAGCAGTGACGAGGGGGAGGGCTACACCTTC. The chain uses TRBV2 and TRBJ1-2; D possibly corresponds to TRBD1 (6 bases). The CDR3 sequence is 12 residues long. The V gene's germline CDR1 is SNHLY and CDR2 FYNNEI. The ends were cut back, 3 bases at V and 8 bases at J, with 10 bases in the middle.